The clone carrying this TCR beta chain was seen a handful of times. A template switching step contributed a universal primer site, while unique molecular identifiers were present in the cDNA. TCRdb reprocessed the 5' RACE reads via MiXCR and lists one record per CDR3 protein. The sample gives 270,000 or so distinct CDR3 sequences, roughly 8% of which show up once; 2.5% to 3.5% is in the top ten. These data come from a study of identical twins. Trimming removed 5 bases from V and 9 bases from J, with 23 bases in between. The CDR3 contains 17 residues. Germline values: CDR1 LGHNA, CDR2 YNFKEQ. The sample also formed part of further work on yellow fever vaccine responses in identical twins.

The rearrangement uses TRBV4-2 and TRBJ1-6; possibly TRBD1 for D (5 bases). Sample: CD8+ T cells sorted from blood. The clonotype originates from a woman between 18 and 30 years old in good health. The CDR3 is CASSSPGESAGGSPLHF. The CDR3 DNA sequence: TGTGCCAGCAGCTCGCCTGGGGAGTCCGCTGGGGGTTCACCCCTCCACTTT.